This T cell receptor beta chain was obtained from a study of T cells in localized non-small cell lung cancer. Measured with immunoSEQ multiplex PCR; TCRdb has only the in-frame clones, and not every one. The data contain around 130,000 clones, more than 70% of them singletons. The sequencing here drew on peripheral blood, taken before any cancer treatment. This TCR was recovered from a female donor older than 55 with stage I lung adenocarcinoma.

The DNA of the CDR3 is TGTGCCAGCTTCTCCGCCAGGGACCCCTACGAGCAGTACTTC. This sequence encodes CASFSARDPYEQYF. V is TRBV5-6 and J is TRBJ2-7; tentatively, D is TRBD1 or TRBD2 (5 bases each). The germline gives CDR1 SGHDT, CDR2 YYEEEE. The length of the CDR3 is 14 residues. Trimming took 7 bases from V and 2 from J, leaving 16 bases between them.